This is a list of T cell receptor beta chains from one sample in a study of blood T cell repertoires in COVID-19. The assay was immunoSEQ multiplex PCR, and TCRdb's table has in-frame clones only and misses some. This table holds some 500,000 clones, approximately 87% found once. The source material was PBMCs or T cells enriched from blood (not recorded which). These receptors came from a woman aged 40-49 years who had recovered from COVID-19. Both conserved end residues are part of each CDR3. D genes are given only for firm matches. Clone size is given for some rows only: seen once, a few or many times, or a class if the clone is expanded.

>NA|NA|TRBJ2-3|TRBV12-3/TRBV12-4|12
TGTGTAACGGGGAAGGGCACAGATACGCAGTATTTT
CVTGKGTDTQYF
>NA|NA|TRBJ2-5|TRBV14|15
TGTGCCAGCAGCCAAATATGGGGACTTCAAGAGACCCAGTACTTC
CASSQIWGLQETQYF
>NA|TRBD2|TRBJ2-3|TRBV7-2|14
TGTGCCAGCAGCTTAGAGACGGGAGGGCCCACGCAGTATTTT
CASSLETGGPTQYF
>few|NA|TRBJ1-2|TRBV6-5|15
TGTGCCAGCAGCCCACAGGGTGGGAGTTACTATGGCTACACCTTC
CASSPQGGSYYGYTF
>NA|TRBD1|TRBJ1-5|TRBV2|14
TGTGCCAGCAGTGAACGACAGGGAGCCCGTAGCCAGCATTTT
CASSERQGARSQHF
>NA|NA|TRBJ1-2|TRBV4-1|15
TGCGCCAGCAGCCAAGCCTCACTGATTAACTATGGCTACACCTTC
CASSQASLINYGYTF
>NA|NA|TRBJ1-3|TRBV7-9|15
TGTGCCAGCAGCCTAACAGGGATAACTGGAAACACCATATATTTT
CASSLTGITGNTIYF
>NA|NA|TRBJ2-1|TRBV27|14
TGTGCCAGCAGGGCCTTAAGCTCCTACAATGAGCAGTTCTTC
CASRALSSYNEQFF
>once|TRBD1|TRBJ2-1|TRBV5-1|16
TGCGCCAGCAGCCCCTCCGGGACAGGGGGCTACAATGAGCAGTTCTTC
CASSPSGTGGYNEQFF
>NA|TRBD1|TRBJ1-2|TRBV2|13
TGTGCCAGCAAAATAGACAGGGGCGATGGCTACACCTTC
CASKIDRGDGYTF
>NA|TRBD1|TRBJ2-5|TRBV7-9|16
TGTGCCAGCAGCTTAGGCCAGGGGGCATCTGGAGAGACCCAGTACTTC
CASSLGQGASGETQYF
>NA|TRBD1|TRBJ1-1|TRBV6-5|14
TGTGCCAGCAGTCGCGACAGGGCGAACACTGAAGCTTTCTTT
CASSRDRANTEAFF
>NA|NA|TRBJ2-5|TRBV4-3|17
TGCGCCAGCAGCCAAGATCTATCCACAGTAGGTTCGGAGACCCAGTACTTC
CASSQDLSTVGSETQYF
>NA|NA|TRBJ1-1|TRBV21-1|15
TGTGCCAGCAGCGCACCCCAGGGGGGGAACACTGAAGCTTTCTTT
CASSAPQGGNTEAFF
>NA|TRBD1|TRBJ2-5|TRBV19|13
TGTGCCAGTAGTTTGACAGGGACAGAGACCCAGTACTTC
CASSLTGTETQYF